A selection of T cell receptor beta chains follows, all from one sample in a study of a mutant IDH1 vaccine in newly diagnosed glioma. The antigens of these receptors remain unknown. The table came from immunoSEQ multiplex PCR; TCRdb's copy has only in-frame clones and leaves some out. The table includes 13,000 or so clones, around three quarters detected once. The source material was PBMCs, sampled from a glioma patient whose treatment included an IDH1 peptide vaccine. The source is a woman between 40 and 55 years old with glioma. Each CDR3 is given with its conserved first and last residue. Fields, in order: J gene, D gene, V gene, clone size, CDR3 DNA, CDR3 protein. D genes are given only for firm matches. Clone size appears in some rows only: once, few, many, or a class for an expanded clone.

J gene: TRBJ1-2
D gene: -
V gene: TRBV5-4
clone size: -
CDR3 DNA: TGTGCCAGCACCTGGGGGGGGAACGGCTACACCTTC
CDR3 protein: CASTWGGNGYTF

J gene: TRBJ2-3
D gene: -
V gene: TRBV5-1
clone size: -
CDR3 DNA: TGCGCCAGCAGCCCGATTCCAAGGGATACGCAGTATTTT
CDR3 protein: CASSPIPRDTQYF

J gene: TRBJ2-3
D gene: -
V gene: TRBV7-2
clone size: -
CDR3 DNA: TGTGCCAGTGAGTCGACGGCGGGAAGGGCAGATACGCAGTATTTT
CDR3 protein: CASESTAGRADTQYF

J gene: TRBJ2-1
D gene: -
V gene: TRBV7-2
clone size: few
CDR3 DNA: TGTGCCAGCAGCTTACGTACCTACAATGAGCAGTTCTTC
CDR3 protein: CASSLRTYNEQFF

J gene: TRBJ2-7
D gene: -
V gene: TRBV13
clone size: -
CDR3 DNA: TGTGCCAGCAGCCTCTCCTCTGGCCCGATCGGAAGGCAGTACTTC
CDR3 protein: CASSLSSGPIGRQYF

J gene: TRBJ2-2
D gene: TRBD1
V gene: TRBV6-4
clone size: -
CDR3 DNA: TGTGCCAGCAGTGATGGGGCAGGGGGCACCGGGGAGCTGTTTTTT
CDR3 protein: CASSDGAGGTGELFF

J gene: TRBJ2-2
D gene: TRBD1
V gene: TRBV18
clone size: -
CDR3 DNA: TGTGCCAGCCCGGGACAGAAGAACACCGGGGAGCTGTTTTTT
CDR3 protein: CASPGQKNTGELFF

J gene: TRBJ1-3
D gene: TRBD1
V gene: TRBV27
clone size: once
CDR3 DNA: TGTGCCAGCTCTTCCATGGCGGGACAGAGCTCTGGAAACACCATATATTTT
CDR3 protein: CASSSMAGQSSGNTIYF

J gene: TRBJ2-3
D gene: -
V gene: TRBV6-5
clone size: -
CDR3 DNA: TGTGCCAGCAGCCGGACAGATAGCACAGATACGCAGTATTTT
CDR3 protein: CASSRTDSTDTQYF

J gene: TRBJ1-2
D gene: TRBD1
V gene: TRBV10-3
clone size: -
CDR3 DNA: TGTGCCATCAGTGAGGTCCGGGACAGGGGGAACTATGGCTACACCTTC
CDR3 protein: CAISEVRDRGNYGYTF

J gene: TRBJ1-2
D gene: -
V gene: TRBV5-4
clone size: -
CDR3 DNA: TGTGCCAGCAGCTCCCCCAGCGGGACTGAGAACTATGGCTACACCTTC
CDR3 protein: CASSSPSGTENYGYTF

J gene: TRBJ1-1
D gene: -
V gene: TRBV19
clone size: -
CDR3 DNA: TGTGCCAGCCAACAGGGTAGCACTGAAGCTTTCTTT
CDR3 protein: CASQQGSTEAFF

J gene: TRBJ1-2
D gene: TRBD1
V gene: TRBV6-1
clone size: -
CDR3 DNA: TGTGCCAGCAGTGAAGGCGGGACAGGACTTTATGGCTACACCTTC
CDR3 protein: CASSEGGTGLYGYTF

J gene: TRBJ2-7
D gene: TRBD2
V gene: TRBV7-9
clone size: -
CDR3 DNA: TGTGCCAGCAGCTTAGGGGAGGGCTACGAGCAGTACTTC
CDR3 protein: CASSLGEGYEQYF